The 13 T cell receptor beta chains below were found in one sample sequenced in a study of T-cell reconstitution after alpha-beta-depleted transplantation in children. Using unique molecular identifiers, the investigators prepared the TCRbeta library. TCRdb re-analysed the PCR reads in MiXCR, keeping a single row per CDR3 protein. The repertoire holds some 450,000 distinct CDR3 sequences, around 46% seen once, with under 35% in the top ten. The sample in question was PBMCs, obtained before TCRalphabeta/CD19-depleted stem cell transplant. All receptors derive from a girl aged 2-10 years with aplastic anemia, due to receive a stem cell transplant.

The chain uses TRBV12-3 or TRBV12-4 and TRBJ2-2; 8 nucleotides match TRBD1. J was trimmed by 6 bases and V by 6 bases; bases with no gene match: 12. This CDR3 region has 16 residues. The CDR3 loop is CASSRIGQGGAGELFF. CDR3 DNA: TGTGCCAGCAGCCGAATCGGACAGGGCGGAGCCGGGGAGCTGTTTTTT.

This clonotype was found a few times. The junction departs from germline at one end; a sequencing error may be responsible. This rearrangement joins TRBV27 to TRBJ2-7; D might be TRBD2 (5 bases). This CDR3 spans 15 amino acids. Per germline, CDR1 MNHEY and CDR2 SMNVEV (reference sequence). The CDR3 spells CASRLASGSSYEQYF. CDR3 nucleotide sequence: TGTGCCAGCCGTTTGGCCAGCGGCAGCTCCTACGAGCAGTACTTC.

The chain couples TRBV20-1 to TRBJ2-7; D is perhaps TRBD1 (6 bases). The germline gives CDR1 DFQATT, CDR2 SNEGSKA (reference sequence). The CDR3 covers 14 residues. The ends were cut back, 6 bases at V and 2 bases at J, with 17 bases in the middle. This CDR3 reads CSAGLGQIPYEQYF. In nucleotides, the CDR3 is TGCAGTGCAGGGCTGGGACAAATACCCTACGAGCAGTACTTC.

The chain has TRBV5-1 and TRBJ1-2, with no clear D. The CDR3 has 13 amino acids. The germline V gene encodes CDR1 SGHRS and CDR2 YFSETQ. Trimming cost V 0 bases and J 8 bases, with 11 bases left between them. The CDR3 DNA is TGCGCCAGCAGCTTGGGTCAAGAAGGCGGCTACACCTTC. Translation: CASSLGQEGGYTF.

This clonotype was detected ten times or more. The V and J genes are TRBV10-1 and TRBJ2-2; unclear D gene. CDR3 length equals 12 residues. Germline-derived CDR1 and CDR2 are WNHNN and SYGVQD (reference sequence). The V and J ends lost 6 bases and 7 bases respectively, with 9 bases between them. The DNA for the CDR3 is TGCGCCAGCAGGGTGTCGGGCGGGGAGCTGTTTTTT. Its protein product is CASRVSGGELFF.

The count of this clonotype is one. V usage is TRBV20-1 and J usage is TRBJ2-2; D is unresolved. V shed 0 bases and J shed 6 bases, with 17 bases lying between them. The CDR3 spans 16 residues. The V gene's germline CDR1 is DFQATT and CDR2 SNEGSKA (reference sequence). This chain's CDR3 is CSARDRRRPEAGELFF. DNA of the CDR3: TGCAGTGCTAGAGATAGGCGACGGCCTGAGGCCGGGGAGCTGTTTTTT.

The chain is built from TRBV28 and TRBJ1-5, with 8 bases that match TRBD1. Losses at the gene ends were 2 bases for V and 0 bases for J; bases not matched to a gene: 9. There are 18 residues in the CDR3. Per germline, CDR1 MDHEN and CDR2 SYDVKM. CDR3 nucleotide sequence: TGTGCCAGCAGTTTACCCACGGACAGGGTTTATAGCAATCAGCCCCAGCATTTT. Protein product: CASSLPTDRVYSNQPQHF. The whole variable domain, filled in from reference TRBV28 and TRBJ1-5, reads DVKVTQSSRYLVKRTGEKVFLECVQDMDHENMFWYRQDPGLGLRLIYFSYDVKMKEKGDIPEGYSVSREKKERFSLILESASTNQTSMYLCASSLPTDRVYSNQPQHFGDGTRLSIL.

In this sample, this clonotype turned up a few times. V usage is TRBV14 and J usage is TRBJ2-1, with 12 bases lining up with TRBD2. There are 19 residues in the CDR3. After removal of 2 bases from V and 1 base from J, the junction contained 9 bases not matched to a gene. Germline loops: CDR1 SGHDN, CDR2 FVKESK. CDR3 amino acids: CASSQSRTSGKLSYNEQFF. The CDR3 nucleotides read TGTGCCAGCAGCCAATCCAGGACTAGCGGGAAACTTTCCTACAATGAGCAGTTCTTC.

In this sample, this clonotype turned up many times. This chain uses TRBV12-3 or TRBV12-4 with TRBJ2-1, with TRBD2 matching over 11 bases. V trimming: 3 bases; J trimming: 7 bases; junction bases outside the gene matches: 5. The CDR3 extends over 15 amino acids. The CDR3, as DNA: TGTGCCAGCAGTTTTAGGCTAGCGGGAGGTAATGAGCAGTTCTTC. Its protein is CASSFRLAGGNEQFF.

The table lists this clonotype with many counts. The genes are TRBV7-3 and TRBJ2-7; 7 positions agree with TRBD2. Trimming cost V 4 bases and J 7 bases; bases outside gene matches: 10. This CDR3 has 14 amino acids. Germline CDR1 is SGHTA and CDR2 is FQGTGA. For the CDR3, the DNA is TGTGCCAGCAGCTCCTTGGCGGGGGACGGGGAGCAGTACTTC. Translating gives CASSSLAGDGEQYF.

This clonotype was found a few times. The V gene is TRBV10-3, the J gene TRBJ2-2; TRBD1 matches at 9 bases. Germline trimming cut 3 bases from V and 5 bases from J; bases unmatched to any gene: 4. Germline V gene sequence: CDR1 ENHRY, CDR2 SYGVKD. The CDR3 has 15 residues. CDR3 amino acids: CAISDGQGYTGELFF. The CDR3 DNA reads as TGTGCCATCAGTGACGGACAGGGGTATACCGGGGAGCTGTTTTTT.

The V and J genes are TRBV15 and TRBJ1-3; no reliable D call. V was pared by 0 bases and J by 3 bases, with 12 bases between. Germline V gene sequence: CDR1 LNHNV, CDR2 YYDKDF (reference sequence). The CDR3 extends over 16 amino acids. CDR3 nucleotides: TGTGCCACCAGCAGAGATTTGACGGGGAATGGAAACACCATATATTTT. This sequence encodes CATSRDLTGNGNTIYF.

V gene TRBV20-1 combines with J gene TRBJ2-7, with a weak D call TRBD1 (6 bases). Between the trimmed V and J ends, which lost 2 bases and 2 bases, there was a span of 16 bases. This CDR3 is 15 amino acids long. Germline assignment: CDR1 DFQATT and CDR2 SNEGSKA (reference sequence). The CDR3 nucleotides are TGCAGTGCTAGATCAGGAGGCAGGGGAGCCTACGAGCAGTACTTC. It is translated as CSARSGGRGAYEQYF.